This T cell receptor (beta chain) was sequenced in a study of shared clonotypes between healthy human individuals. Germline values: CDR1 SGHNT, CDR2 YYREEE (reference sequence). V lost 4 bases and J 1 base, leaving 7 bases between the germline ends. This CDR3 is built from 13 residues. In the case of this clone: Other DNA sequences in the sample encode the same CDR3.

All donors were healthy HIV-negative adults lacking recent acute infections or vaccinations. Sequencing was at deep level. Repertoires were generated with immunoSEQ multiplex PCR, while TCRdb's copy carries only in-frame clones and drops some. The sample lists approximately 1.5 million clones, approximately 98% occurring once. The specimen sequenced was naive CD4+ T cells sorted from blood. As to subset: CD45RA+ positively selected. The chain couples TRBV5-4 to TRBJ2-3; no definite D call. The sequence was collected from a man under 40 in good health. CDR3 protein: CASSPRRTDTQYF. The DNA of the CDR3 is TGTGCCAGCAGCCCCCGACGCACAGATACGCAGTATTTT.